Listed here are 10 T cell receptor beta chains from one sample, sequenced in a study of cytomegalovirus exposure and HLA in healthy donors. Sequencing used immunoSEQ multiplex PCR; TCRdb keeps in-frame clones, though not all of them. The data show 200,000 to 250,000 clones, roughly 80% seen once. Material: PBMCs. The receptors stem from a woman between 18 and 29 years old in good health and CMV-seronegative.

V and J are TRBV5-6 and TRBJ1-1, with 7 bases identical to TRBD1. CDR3 length: 14 amino acids. Germline-derived CDR1 and CDR2 are SGHDT and YYEEEE. J was trimmed by 0 bases and V by 3 bases; bases with no gene match: 2. CDR3 sequence (DNA): TGTGCCAGCAGCTGGGGACAGATGAACACTGAAGCTTTCTTT. It codes for CASSWGQMNTEAFF.

The rearrangement uses TRBV28 and TRBJ1-1, with TRBD1 as a possible D gene (5 bases). Trimming shortened V by 6 bases and J by 6 bases, and 11 bases separated the two germline ends. The CDR3 sequence is 12 residues long. CDR1 and CDR2 from the germline V gene are MDHEN and SYDVKM. The CDR3 nucleotides are TGTGCCAGCAGCGAGGGGTACGCTGAAGCTTTCTTT. It yields the protein CASSEGYAEAFF. Full variable domain (missing parts from reference TRBV28 and TRBJ1-1): DVKVTQSSRYLVKRTGEKVFLECVQDMDHENMFWYRQDPGLGLRLIYFSYDVKMKEKGDIPEGYSVSREKKERFSLILESASTNQTSMYLCASSEGYAEAFFGQGTRLTVV.

The rearrangement joins TRBV4-1 to TRBJ2-1, with D tentatively TRBD1 or TRBD2 (5 bases each). Germline V gene lookup returns CDR1 MGHRA and CDR2 YSYEKL. The CDR3 totals 15 residues. V was clipped by 2 bases and J by 4 bases, with 12 bases between them. DNA for the CDR3: TGCGCCAGCAGCCAACTTGGGACGGTGTACAATGAGCAGTTCTTC. Translating gives CASSQLGTVYNEQFF.

This sequence joins TRBV2 and TRBJ2-7, with 10 bases aligning to TRBD1. With 4 bases clipped from V and 2 bases from J, the junction kept 8 bases outside the gene matches. The germline V gene encodes CDR1 SNHLY and CDR2 FYNNEI. The CDR3 consists of 16 residues. Here the CDR3 reads CASSGRRDRGTYEQYF. The CDR3 DNA is TGTGCCAGCAGTGGGCGGCGGGACAGGGGAACCTACGAGCAGTACTTC.

V is TRBV9 and J is TRBJ1-4; D might be TRBD1 (5 bases). Trimming cost V 4 bases and J 0 bases, with 10 bases left between them. Germline CDR1 and CDR2: SGDLS and YYNGEE. The length of the CDR3 is 15 residues. The CDR3, as DNA: TGTGCCAGCAGCTTCCGGGGGTCAACTAATGAAAAACTGTTTTTT. This encodes CASSFRGSTNEKLFF.

This clone has only a few counts. The CDR3 sequence is CASSPGAGSYGYTF. CDR3 bases: TGTGCCAGCAGCCCCGGGGCGGGGAGCTATGGCTACACCTTC. The chain employs TRBV6-1 and TRBJ1-2; a weak D match, TRBD1 (5 bases). Germline-derived CDR1 and CDR2 are MNHNS and SASEGT. This CDR3 is built from 14 residues. The V end was cut by 6 bases, the J end by 4 bases, with 15 bases between.

The chain combines TRBV5-1 with TRBJ1-6, with no clear D. The CDR3 is 14 amino acids. V lost 0 bases to trimming and J lost 6 bases, with 7 bases between them. From germline, CDR1 is SGHRS and CDR2 YFSETQ. The DNA of the CDR3 is TGCGCCAGCAGCTTGGACCCCGCTAATTCACCCCTCCACTTT. It codes for CASSLDPANSPLHF.

The rearrangement uses TRBV6-1 and TRBJ2-7; 10 bases match TRBD2. This CDR3 is 15 amino acids long. Trimming took 4 bases from V and 0 from J; bases not matched to a gene: 3. Germline CDR1 MNHNS, CDR2 SASEGT. The CDR3 spells CASSGGLADSYEQYF. As DNA, the CDR3 is TGTGCCAGCAGTGGTGGACTAGCGGACTCCTACGAGCAGTACTTC.

This sequence joins TRBV15 and TRBJ2-1, with a possible D match to TRBD2 (5 bases). Per germline, CDR1 LNHNV and CDR2 YYDKDF (reference sequence). CDR3 length equals 16 residues. Trimming removed 1 base from V and 5 bases from J, with 15 bases in between. This CDR3 reads CATSRGPSGSDNEQFF. As DNA, the CDR3 is TGTGCCACCAGCAGAGGTCCTAGTGGGAGTGACAATGAGCAGTTCTTC.

The rearrangement links TRBV4-2 to TRBJ1-3; D ambiguous. The CDR3 totals 13 residues. Trimming took 1 base from V and 2 from J, leaving 3 bases between them. Germline assignment: CDR1 LGHNA and CDR2 YNFKEQ. This chain's CDR3 is CASSQVAGNTIYF. CDR3 sequence (DNA): TGTGCCAGCAGCCAAGTAGCTGGAAACACCATATATTTT.